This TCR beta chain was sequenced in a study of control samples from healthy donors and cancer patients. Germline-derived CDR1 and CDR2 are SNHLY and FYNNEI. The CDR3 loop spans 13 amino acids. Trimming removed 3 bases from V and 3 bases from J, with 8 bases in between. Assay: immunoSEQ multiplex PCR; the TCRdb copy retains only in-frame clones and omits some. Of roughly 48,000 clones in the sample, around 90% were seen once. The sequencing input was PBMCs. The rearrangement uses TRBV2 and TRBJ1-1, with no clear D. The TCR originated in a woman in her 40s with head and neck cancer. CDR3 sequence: CASSDSLYTEAFF. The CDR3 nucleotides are TGTGCCAGCAGTGATTCGCTCTACACTGAAGCTTTCTTT.